The 8 T cell receptor beta chains below were found in one sample sequenced in a study of patients and donors after allogeneic stem cell transplantation. TCRdb independently ran MiXCR on the RT-PCR reads; one entry per CDR3 protein. This table holds about a million distinct CDR3 sequences, under 20% found once. Sequences were obtained from blood, either unsorted or a sorted T cell fraction (not recorded which). Receptors originate from a human donor who was either an allogeneic HSCT recipient or a stem cell or donor lymphocyte infusion donor (not recorded which). It is not recorded whose cells these are; they may come from a transplant donor.

This chain uses TRBV6-1 with TRBJ2-3; the match to TRBD1 covers 9 bases. The CDR3 spans 15 residues. V lost 8 bases to trimming and J lost 2 bases; unmatched junction nucleotides: 8. Germline V gene data show CDR1 as MNHNS and CDR2 as SASEGT. CDR3 region: CASRRDRASTDTQYF. DNA for the CDR3: TGTGCCAGCCGCCGGGACAGGGCGTCCACAGATACGCAGTATTTT.

V and J are TRBV20-1 and TRBJ2-2; D is possibly TRBD1 (5 bases). In germline, CDR1 is DFQATT, CDR2 SNEGSKA (reference sequence). V lost 7 bases and J 5 bases, leaving 14 bases between the germline ends. The CDR3 has 13 amino acids. CDR3: CSGRPGSTGELFF. In DNA form, the CDR3 reads TGCAGTGGACGGCCAGGGTCGACCGGGGAGCTGTTTTTT.

This clonotype has just a few counts. The chain recombines TRBV7-9 with TRBJ2-1; 11 positions agree with TRBD2. V lost 5 bases to trimming and J lost 3 bases; unmatched junction nucleotides: 6. CDR3 length: 16 amino acids. From germline, CDR1 is SEHNR and CDR2 FQNEAQ (reference sequence). DNA for the CDR3: TGTGCCAGCAGCCCCACAGGACTAGCGGGCTACAATGAGCAGTTCTTC. The encoded protein is CASSPTGLAGYNEQFF.

The V call is TRBV7-7, the J call TRBJ2-5, with D tentatively TRBD1 (6 bases). The CDR3 is 12 amino acids. Trimming stripped 4 bases from V and 9 bases from J, with 12 bases between. CDR1 SSHAT and CDR2 FNYEAQ come from the germline V gene (reference sequence). CDR3 nucleotides: TGTGCCAGCAGCTCGGACAGTGGGCCCCAGTACTTC. It codes for CASSSDSGPQYF.

This clonotype turned up a few times. The chain joins TRBV28 to TRBJ2-7, with 10 nucleotides matching TRBD1. V trimming: 7 bases; J trimming: 7 bases; junction bases outside the gene matches: 13. There are 15 residues in the CDR3. CDR1 and CDR2 from the germline V gene are MDHEN and SYDVKM. The CDR3 loop is CASTPARDRGLEQYF. CDR3 DNA: TGTGCCAGCACTCCGGCTCGGGACAGGGGACTTGAGCAGTACTTC.

The rearrangement joins TRBV19 to TRBJ1-4, with a possible D match to TRBD1 (5 bases). The CDR3 is 16 amino acids. Germline CDR1 and CDR2: LNHDA and SQIVND (reference sequence). Trimming cost V 6 bases and J 5 bases, with 19 bases left between them. The CDR3 bases are TGTGCCAGTAGCCTAACCCGGGGCGCAGGAAATGAAAAACTGTTTTTT. Amino acids: CASSLTRGAGNEKLFF.

This clonotype was observed a handful of times. This chain joins TRBV20-1 and TRBJ2-6; no clear D. The CDR3 has 17 amino acids. V lost 2 bases, J lost 0 bases, and 14 bases lay in between. Germline CDR1 DFQATT, CDR2 SNEGSKA (reference sequence). The CDR3 nucleotides read TGCAGTGCTAGAAGCTCCCTGCTCCGCTCTGGGGCCAACGTCCTGACTTTC. Its protein is CSARSSLLRSGANVLTF.

This clonotype was picked up many times. The chain employs TRBV29-1 and TRBJ1-1; tentatively, D is TRBD1 (5 bases). Trimming left V 5 bases short and J 3 bases short, with 16 bases between. Looked up from germline, CDR1 is SQVTM and CDR2 is ANQGSEA. CDR3 length equals 14 residues. CDR3 protein: CSVQPSGRDTEAFF. CDR3 bases: TGCAGCGTTCAGCCGTCGGGGCGCGACACTGAAGCTTTCTTT.